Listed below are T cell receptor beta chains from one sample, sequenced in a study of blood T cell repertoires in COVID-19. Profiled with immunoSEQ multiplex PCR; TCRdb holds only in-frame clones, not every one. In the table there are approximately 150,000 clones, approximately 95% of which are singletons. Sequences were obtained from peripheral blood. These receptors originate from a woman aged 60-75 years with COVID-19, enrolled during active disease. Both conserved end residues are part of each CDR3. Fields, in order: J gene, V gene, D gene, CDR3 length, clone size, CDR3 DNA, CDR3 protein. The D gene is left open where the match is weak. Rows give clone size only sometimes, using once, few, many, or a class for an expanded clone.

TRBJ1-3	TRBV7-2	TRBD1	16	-	TGTGCCAGCAGGTCAACAGGGGCCCCTTGGGGAAACACCATATATTTT	CASRSTGAPWGNTIYF
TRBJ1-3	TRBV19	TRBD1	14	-	TGTGCCAGTAGTATCCTTCAGGGGGTGGACACCATATATTTT	CASSILQGVDTIYF
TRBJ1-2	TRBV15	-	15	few	TGTGCCACCAGCACCCGGGACACACCAGTTTATGGCTACACCTTC	CATSTRDTPVYGYTF
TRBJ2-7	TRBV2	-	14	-	TGTGCCAGCAGTGACCGGGGGATCTCCTACGAGCAGTACTTC	CASSDRGISYEQYF
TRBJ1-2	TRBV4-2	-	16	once	TGTGCCAGCAGCCAAGATCCGGGGACATCTAACTATGGCTACACCTTC	CASSQDPGTSNYGYTF
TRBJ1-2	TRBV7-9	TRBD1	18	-	TGTGCCAGCACCAAGGATTTGAGACAGGGGGTAGGGTTGCATGGCTACACCTTC	CASTKDLRQGVGLHGYTF
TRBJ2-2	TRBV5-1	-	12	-	TGCGCCAGCAGCTACTACACCGGGGAGCTGTTTTTT	CASSYYTGELFF
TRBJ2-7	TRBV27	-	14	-	TGTGCCAGCAGTTTGGCTCTGCCAGGCTACGAGCAGTACTTC	CASSLALPGYEQYF
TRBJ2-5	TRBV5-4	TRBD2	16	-	TGTGCCAGCAGCACACTAGCGGGGGGTTTAGAAGAGACCCAGTACTTC	CASSTLAGGLEETQYF
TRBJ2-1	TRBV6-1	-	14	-	TGTGCCAGCAGTGATTGGGGCAACAGCAATGAGCAGTTCTTC	CASSDWGNSNEQFF
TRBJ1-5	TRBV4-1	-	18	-	TGCGCCAGCAGCCAGGCCCCTTTGGCGGATCTCGACAATCAGCCCCAGCATTTT	CASSQAPLADLDNQPQHF
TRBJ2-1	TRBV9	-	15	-	TGTGCCAGCAGCGTATCCTCAGGTGACTACAATGAGCAGTTCTTC	CASSVSSGDYNEQFF
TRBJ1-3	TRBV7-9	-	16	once	TGTGCCAGCAGCTCACAGAATTCTCCCTCTGGAAACACCATATATTTT	CASSSQNSPSGNTIYF
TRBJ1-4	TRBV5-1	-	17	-	TGCGCCAGCAGCTTGGGCCAACCTACCTCAACTAATGAAAAACTGTTTTTT	CASSLGQPTSTNEKLFF
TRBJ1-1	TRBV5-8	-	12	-	TGTGCCAGCAGCCTACCGGGGTTGGAGGCTTTCTTT	CASSLPGLEAFF
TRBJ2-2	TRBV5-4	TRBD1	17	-	TGTGCCAGCAGCTTGGGCCGGACAGGCGTCGGGGCCGGGGAGCTGTTTTTT	CASSLGRTGVGAGELFF
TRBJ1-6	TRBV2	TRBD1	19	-	TGTGCCAGCAGTATCCGACTTGGACAGGGGGCATGGGTTAATTCACCCCTCCACTTT	CASSIRLGQGAWVNSPLHF
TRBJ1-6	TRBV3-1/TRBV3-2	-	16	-	TGTGCCAGCAGACCGGGACACTCTATAGGCATTTCACCCCTCCACTTT	CASRPGHSIGISPLHF
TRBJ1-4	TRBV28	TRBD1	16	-	TGTGCCAGCAGTTTATTAATCCACAGGGGGAAAGAAAAACTGTTTTTT	CASSLLIHRGKEKLFF
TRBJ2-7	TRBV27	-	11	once	TGTGCCAGCAGTCCTCCCTACGAGCAGTACTTC	CASSPPYEQYF
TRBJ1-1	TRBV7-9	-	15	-	TGTGCCAGCAGCTTAAGGACAGCAATGAACACTGAAGCTTTCTTT	CASSLRTAMNTEAFF
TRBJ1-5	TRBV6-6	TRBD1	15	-	TGTGCCAGCAGTACTCGGACAGGGGGCAATCAGCCCCAGCATTTT	CASSTRTGGNQPQHF
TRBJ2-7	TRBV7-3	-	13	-	TGTGCCAGCAGCTCATCTAGGGGCTCCGAGCAGTACTTC	CASSSSRGSEQYF
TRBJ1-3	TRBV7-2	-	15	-	TGTGCCAGCAGCCTTAGTGGCGGATCCGGAAACACCATATATTTT	CASSLSGGSGNTIYF
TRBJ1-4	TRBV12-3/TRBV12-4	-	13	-	TGTGCCAGCAGTTTAAGGGCCCTTCAGGGACTGATTTTT	CASSLRALQGLIF
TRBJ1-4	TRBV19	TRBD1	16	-	TGTGCCAGTAGTATGTCCAGGGACAGGGCGGGAAAAAAACTGTTTTTT	CASSMSRDRAGKKLFF